Following are 12 T cell receptor beta chains from one sample sequenced in a study of CD8 T cells in ankylosing spondylitis. TCRdb reanalysed the 5' RACE reads using MiXCR and keeps one entry per CDR3 protein. The data hold some 16,000 distinct CDR3 sequences, with 8% to 10% observed a single time. The sample comprised blood. The receptors originated from a male donor with ankylosing spondylitis or in good health (not recorded which).

This clonotype was picked up many times. The chain couples TRBV27 to TRBJ2-2; 10 bases match TRBD2. Trimming at V came to 6 bases and at J to 0 bases, leaving 1 base not matched to a gene. Looked up from germline, CDR1 is MNHEY and CDR2 is SMNVEV (reference sequence). The CDR3 length is 15 residues. CDR3 DNA sequence: TGTGCCAGCAGCCTAGCGGGGGCGAACACCGGGGAGCTGTTTTTT. Translating it yields CASSLAGANTGELFF.

This clonotype has only a few counts. The rearrangement joins TRBV12-3 or TRBV12-4 to TRBJ1-1, with 8 bases identical to TRBD1. The J segment lost 5 bases and the V segment lost 7 bases, leaving 6 bases of the junction unmatched. The CDR3 is made up of 13 amino acids. This CDR3 reads CASNTGGRTEAFF. Written as DNA, the CDR3 is TGTGCCAGCAATACAGGGGGGAGGACTGAAGCTTTCTTT.

This clonotype has a count of ten or more. The chain has TRBV7-9 and TRBJ2-2; D gene unclear. With 1 base removed from V and 6 bases from J, the gap between germline ends came to 12 bases. Germline CDR1 and CDR2: SEHNR and FQNEAQ (reference sequence). This CDR3 contains 15 residues. The CDR3 here is CASSLGHAWAGELFF. The CDR3 nucleotides are TGTGCCAGCAGCTTAGGGCACGCTTGGGCCGGGGAGCTGTTTTTT.

This clonotype was counted a few times. J is TRBJ2-1 and V is TRBV20-1; a possible D gene is TRBD2 (6 bases). The length of the CDR3 is 14 residues. The V and J ends lost 2 bases and 7 bases respectively, with 15 bases between them. Germline V CDR1 and CDR2: DFQATT, SNEGSKA (reference sequence). DNA of the CDR3: TGCAGTGCTAGAACTGGGGGGTTTTTAAATGAGCAGTTCTTC. Amino acid sequence: CSARTGGFLNEQFF.

In its sample, this clonotype was seen many times. J is TRBJ2-2 and V is TRBV28, with D possibly matching TRBD1 (6 bases). The CDR3 extends over 15 amino acids. V shed 5 bases and J shed 0 bases, with 10 bases lying between them. The germline V gene has CDR1 MDHEN and CDR2 SYDVKM. In DNA, the CDR3 is TGTGCCAGCAGTGGACAGCTTTCGAACACCGGGGAGCTGTTTTTT. Its translation is CASSGQLSNTGELFF. Combining the CDR3 with reference TRBV28 and TRBJ2-2 gives the whole variable domain DVKVTQSSRYLVKRTGEKVFLECVQDMDHENMFWYRQDPGLGLRLIYFSYDVKMKEKGDIPEGYSVSREKKERFSLILESASTNQTSMYLCASSGQLSNTGELFFGEGSRLTVL.

This clonotype has at least ten counts. V usage is TRBV12-3 or TRBV12-4 and J usage is TRBJ1-1, with D perhaps matching TRBD1 (5 bases). CDR3 length: 12 amino acids. Trimming removed 5 bases from V and 11 bases from J, with 15 bases in between. Written as DNA, the CDR3 is TGTGCCAGCAGTGGGGGGGGGTACGTGGCTTTCTTT. Translation gives CASSGGGYVAFF.

V and J are TRBV20-1 and TRBJ2-2, with 11 bases matching TRBD2. This CDR3 spans 16 amino acids. Trimming cost V 6 bases and J 2 bases; bases outside gene matches: 8. CDR1 DFQATT and CDR2 SNEGSKA come from the germline V gene (reference sequence). CDR3 bases: TGCAGTGCCCAAGGGGGGACTAGCGGTAACACCGGGGAGCTGTTTTTT. It translates to CSAQGGTSGNTGELFF.

This clonotype was found many times. This chain connects TRBV6-6 to TRBJ2-1; D is tentatively TRBD1 or TRBD2 (5 bases each). The CDR3 contains 15 residues. V gave up 5 bases and J gave up 0 bases, with 11 bases separating them. Germline assignment: CDR1 MNHNY and CDR2 SVGAGI (reference sequence). As DNA, the CDR3 is TGTGCCAGCAGTGGGACGGGAAGCTCCTACAATGAGCAGTTCTTC. Translating it yields CASSGTGSSYNEQFF.

This sequence joins TRBV29-1 and TRBJ2-3, with D tentatively TRBD2 (5 bases). The V end was cut by 3 bases, the J end by 0 bases, with 13 bases between. From germline, CDR1 is SQVTM and CDR2 ANQGSEA. The CDR3 consists of 15 residues. The CDR3 loop is CSVDNPRGSTDTQYF. CDR3 coding DNA: TGCAGCGTTGATAATCCTCGCGGGAGCACAGATACGCAGTATTTT.

This clonotype has a count of ten or more. The rearrangement joins TRBV7-9 to TRBJ2-1, with D tentatively TRBD2 (5 bases). The V end was cut by 5 bases, the J end by 10 bases, with 12 bases between. Per germline, CDR1 SEHNR and CDR2 FQNEAQ (reference sequence). The CDR3 runs to 12 residues. CDR3 residues: CASSRTGYEQFF. In DNA, the CDR3 is TGTGCCAGCAGCCGGACGGGGTACGAGCAGTTCTTC.

The sample holds many counts of this clonotype. The rearrangement links TRBV12-3 or TRBV12-4 to TRBJ2-2; 8 bases fit TRBD1. The CDR3 loop spans 15 amino acids. The V segment lost 4 bases and the J segment 4 bases; nucleotides outside the gene matches: 5. CDR3 in amino acids: CASSSGTGGTGELFF. The DNA of the CDR3 is TGTGCCAGCAGTTCCGGGACAGGTGGCACCGGGGAGCTGTTTTTT.

This clonotype was found many times. The chain combines TRBV10-3 with TRBJ1-1, with TRBD1 as a possible D gene (5 bases). Trimming shortened V by 0 bases and J by 11 bases, and 16 bases separated the two germline ends. The CDR3 length is 14 residues. Germline CDR1 is ENHRY and CDR2 is SYGVKD. The CDR3 protein is CAISESTPTGFAFF. CDR3 bases: TGTGCCATCAGTGAGTCGACCCCAACAGGTTTCGCTTTCTTT.